The sequence of this TCR beta chain was determined in a study of graft-versus-host responses after intestinal transplantation. About this clone itself: The antigen is unknown.

The CDR3 runs to 14 residues. The germline V and J ends were trimmed by 0 bases and 1 base, with 5 bases remaining between them. The V gene's germline CDR1 is SGHRS and CDR2 YFSETQ. General study findings and limits: Analysis identified GvH clones in recipient marrow, with some appearing first in ileum or blood.

Repertoires were generated with immunoSEQ multiplex PCR, while TCRdb's copy carries only in-frame clones and drops some. The repertoire includes over 75,000 clones, roughly 91% of them detected once, and approximately 0.35% sits in the top ten. The rearrangement links TRBV5-1 to TRBJ1-3; D unresolved. Sequenced material: unstimulated CD4+ T cells sorted from spleen or lymph node cells, taken before intestinal transplant. The clonotype originates from a human donor who received an intestinal transplant. DNA for the CDR3: TGCGCCAGCAGCTTGGGGACTTCTGGAAACACCATATATTTT. Translating it yields CASSLGTSGNTIYF.